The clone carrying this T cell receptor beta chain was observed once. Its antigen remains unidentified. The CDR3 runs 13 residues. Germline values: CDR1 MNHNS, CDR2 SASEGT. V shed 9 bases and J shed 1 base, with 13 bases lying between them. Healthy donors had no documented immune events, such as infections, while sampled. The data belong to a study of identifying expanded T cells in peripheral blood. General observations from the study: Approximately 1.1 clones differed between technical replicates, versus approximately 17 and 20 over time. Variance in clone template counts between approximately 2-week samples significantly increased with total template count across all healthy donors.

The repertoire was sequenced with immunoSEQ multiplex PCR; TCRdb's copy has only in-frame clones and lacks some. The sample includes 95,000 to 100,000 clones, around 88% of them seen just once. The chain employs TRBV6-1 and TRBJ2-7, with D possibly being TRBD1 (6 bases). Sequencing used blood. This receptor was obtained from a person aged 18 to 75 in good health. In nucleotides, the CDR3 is TGTGCCAGTAAGGGGGTGAATTCCTACGAGCAGTACTTC. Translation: CASKGVNSYEQYF.